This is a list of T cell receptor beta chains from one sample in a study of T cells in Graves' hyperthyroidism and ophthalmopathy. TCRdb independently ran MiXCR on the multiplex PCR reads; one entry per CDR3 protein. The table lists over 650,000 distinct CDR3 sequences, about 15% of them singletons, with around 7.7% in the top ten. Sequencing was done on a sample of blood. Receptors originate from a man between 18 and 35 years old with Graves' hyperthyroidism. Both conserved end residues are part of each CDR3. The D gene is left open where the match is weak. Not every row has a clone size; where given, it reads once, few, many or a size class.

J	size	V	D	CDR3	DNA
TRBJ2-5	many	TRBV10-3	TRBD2	CAISDRRGGFQETQYF	TGTGCCATCAGTGACCGACGGGGGGGGTTCCAAGAGACCCAGTACTTC
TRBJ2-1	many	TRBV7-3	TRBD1	CASSLTPDRLRGNEQFF	TGTGCCAGCAGCTTAACTCCGGACAGGTTAAGGGGCAATGAGCAGTTCTTC
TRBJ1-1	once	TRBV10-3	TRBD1	CAINADRGAEAFF	TGTGCCATCAACGCGGACAGGGGGGCTGAAGCTTTCTTT
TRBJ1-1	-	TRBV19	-	CASSSRDEAFF	TGTGCCAGTAGTAGCAGGGATGAAGCTTTCTTT
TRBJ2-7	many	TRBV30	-	CACPREGQHPYEQYF	TGTGCCTGCCCGAGGGAAGGACAGCATCCCTACGAGCAGTACTTC
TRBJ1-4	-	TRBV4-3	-	CASSQGGGGEKLFF	TGCGCCAGCAGCCAAGGGGGCGGGGGTGAAAAACTGTTTTTT
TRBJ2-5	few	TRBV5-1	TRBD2	CASSGSPSGLETQYF	TGCGCCAGCAGCGGAAGCCCTAGCGGGCTGGAGACCCAGTACTTC
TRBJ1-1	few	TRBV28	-	CASSLTELMNTEAFF	TGTGCCAGCAGTTTAACCGAACTCATGAACACTGAAGCTTTCTTT
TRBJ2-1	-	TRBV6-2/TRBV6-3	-	CASSVWDPNNEQFF	TGTGCCAGCAGTGTGTGGGACCCCAACAATGAGCAGTTCTTC
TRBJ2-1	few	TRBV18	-	CASSPEGRNEQFF	TGTGCCAGCTCACCTGAAGGGCGCAATGAGCAGTTCTTC
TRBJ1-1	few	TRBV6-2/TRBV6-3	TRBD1	CASSWVGGGGAEAFF	TGTGCCAGCAGTTGGGTAGGGGGCGGTGGCGCTGAAGCTTTCTTT
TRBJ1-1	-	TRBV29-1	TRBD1	CSVDGDSRELNTEAFF	TGCAGCGTTGATGGGGACAGCCGAGAACTGAACACTGAAGCTTTCTTT
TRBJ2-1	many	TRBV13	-	CASSFRSTASEQFF	TGTGCCAGCAGCTTTAGAAGCACAGCCAGTGAGCAGTTCTTC
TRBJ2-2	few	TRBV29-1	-	CSVVWVTGELFF	TGCAGCGTTGTTTGGGTGACCGGGGAGCTGTTTTTT
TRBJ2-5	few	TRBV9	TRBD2	CASSVAGGRVGETQYF	TGTGCCAGCAGCGTAGCTGGCGGGAGGGTGGGAGAGACCCAGTACTTC
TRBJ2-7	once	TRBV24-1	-	CATSDPTYYEQYF	TGTGCCACCAGTGACCCTACTTACTACGAGCAGTACTTC